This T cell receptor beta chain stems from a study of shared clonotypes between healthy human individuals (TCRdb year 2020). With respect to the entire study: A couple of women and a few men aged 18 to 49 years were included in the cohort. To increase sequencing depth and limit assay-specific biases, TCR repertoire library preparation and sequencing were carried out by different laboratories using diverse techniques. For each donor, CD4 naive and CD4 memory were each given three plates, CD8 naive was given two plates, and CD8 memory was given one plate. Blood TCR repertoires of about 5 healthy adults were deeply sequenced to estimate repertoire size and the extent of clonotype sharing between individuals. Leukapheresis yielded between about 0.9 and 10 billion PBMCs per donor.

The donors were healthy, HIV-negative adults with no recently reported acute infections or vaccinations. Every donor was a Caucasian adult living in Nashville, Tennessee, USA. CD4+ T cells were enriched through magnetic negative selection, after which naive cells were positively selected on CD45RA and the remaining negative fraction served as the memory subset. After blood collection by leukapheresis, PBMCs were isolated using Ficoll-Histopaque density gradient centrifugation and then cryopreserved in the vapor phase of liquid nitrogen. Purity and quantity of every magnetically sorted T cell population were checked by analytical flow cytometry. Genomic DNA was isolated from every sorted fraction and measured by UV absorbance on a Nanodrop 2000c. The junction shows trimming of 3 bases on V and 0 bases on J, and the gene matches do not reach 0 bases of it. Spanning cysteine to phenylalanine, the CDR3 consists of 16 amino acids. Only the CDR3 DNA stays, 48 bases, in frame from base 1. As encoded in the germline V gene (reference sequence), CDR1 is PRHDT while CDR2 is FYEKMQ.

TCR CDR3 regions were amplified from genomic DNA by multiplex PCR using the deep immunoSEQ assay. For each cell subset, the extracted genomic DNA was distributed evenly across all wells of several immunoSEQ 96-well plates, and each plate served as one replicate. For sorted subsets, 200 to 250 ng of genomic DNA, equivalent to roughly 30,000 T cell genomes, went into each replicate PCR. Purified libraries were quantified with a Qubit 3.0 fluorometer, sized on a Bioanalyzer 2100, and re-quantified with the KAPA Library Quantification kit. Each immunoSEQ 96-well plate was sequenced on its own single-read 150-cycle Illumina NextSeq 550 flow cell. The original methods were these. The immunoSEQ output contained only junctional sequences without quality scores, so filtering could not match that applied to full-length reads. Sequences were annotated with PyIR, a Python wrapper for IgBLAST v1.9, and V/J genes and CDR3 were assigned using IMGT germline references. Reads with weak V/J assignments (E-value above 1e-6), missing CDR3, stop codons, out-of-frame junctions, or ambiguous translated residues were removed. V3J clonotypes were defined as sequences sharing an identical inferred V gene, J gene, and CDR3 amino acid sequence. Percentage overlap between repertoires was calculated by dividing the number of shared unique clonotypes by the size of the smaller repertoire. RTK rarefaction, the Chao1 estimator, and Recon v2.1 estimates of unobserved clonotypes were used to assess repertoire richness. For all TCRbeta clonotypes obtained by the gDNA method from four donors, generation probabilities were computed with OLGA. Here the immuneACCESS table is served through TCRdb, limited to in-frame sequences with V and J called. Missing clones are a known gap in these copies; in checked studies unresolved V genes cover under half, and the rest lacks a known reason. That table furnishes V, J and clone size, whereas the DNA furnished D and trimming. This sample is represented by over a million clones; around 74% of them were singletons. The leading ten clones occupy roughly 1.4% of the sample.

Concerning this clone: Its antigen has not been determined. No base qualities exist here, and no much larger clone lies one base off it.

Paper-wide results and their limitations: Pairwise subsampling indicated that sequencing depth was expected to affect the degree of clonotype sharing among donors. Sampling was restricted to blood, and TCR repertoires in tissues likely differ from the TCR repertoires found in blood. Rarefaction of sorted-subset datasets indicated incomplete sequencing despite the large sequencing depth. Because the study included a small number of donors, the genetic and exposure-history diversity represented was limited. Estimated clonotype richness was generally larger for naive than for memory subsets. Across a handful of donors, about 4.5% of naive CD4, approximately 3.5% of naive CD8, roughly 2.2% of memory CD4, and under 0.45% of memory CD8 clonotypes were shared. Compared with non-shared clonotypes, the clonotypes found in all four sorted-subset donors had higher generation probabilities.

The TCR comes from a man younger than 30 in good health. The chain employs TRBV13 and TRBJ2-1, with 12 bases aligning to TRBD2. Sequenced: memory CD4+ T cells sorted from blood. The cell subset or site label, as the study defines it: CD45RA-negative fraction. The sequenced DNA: TGTGCCAGCAGCTTGACTAGCGGGAGCTCCTACAATGAGCAGTTCTTC. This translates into CASSLTSGSSYNEQFF.